Following are 24 T cell receptor beta chains from one sample sequenced in a study of neoadjuvant nivolumab and ipilimumab in lung cancer. This table comes from immunoSEQ multiplex PCR, and its TCRdb copy is limited to in-frame clones, with some not included. Of under 50,000 clones listed, about 89% were seen once; the top ten hold more than 3%. Specimen: blood, collected before neoadjuvant nivolumab, alone or with ipilimumab. The receptors originated from an adult with non-small cell lung cancer. Some clones in this sample may be carry-over from other donors' samples.

The chain employs TRBV2 and TRBJ2-7; D not certain. Trimming stripped 4 bases from V and 7 bases from J, with 8 bases between. Germline V gives CDR1 SNHLY, CDR2 FYNNEI. This CDR3 has 11 residues. The CDR3 sequence is CASSAALEQYF. The CDR3 nucleotides read TGTGCCAGCAGTGCGGCACTGGAGCAGTACTTC.

V is TRBV12-5 and J is TRBJ1-2; TRBD1 agrees at 7 bases. The V and J ends lost 7 bases and 5 bases, in that order; junction bases with no gene match: 10. Germline V gene lookup returns CDR1 LGHNT and CDR2 FRNRAP. The CDR3 totals 14 residues. The CDR3 DNA reads as TGTGCTAGTGCCCCGCCAGGGGGAAAGTATGGCTACACCTTC. Translating gives CASAPPGGKYGYTF.

The chain recombines TRBV7-9 with TRBJ2-1; TRBD2 is a possible D gene (6 bases). Per germline, CDR1 SEHNR and CDR2 FQNEAQ (reference sequence). This CDR3 has 16 amino acids. Trimming removed 0 bases at V and 6 bases at J, with 15 bases between. CDR3 sequence (DNA): TGTGCCAGCAGCTTAGCCGCGGGGATGCGGGGCAATGAGCAGTTCTTC. Translation gives CASSLAAGMRGNEQFF. Based on the CDR3 plus reference TRBV7-9 and TRBJ2-1, the full variable domain is DTGVSQNPRHKITKRGQNVTFRCDPISEHNRLYWYRQTLGQGPEFLTYFQNEAQLEKSRLLSDRFSAERPKGSFSTLEIQRTEQGDSAMYLCASSLAAGMRGNEQFFGPGTRLTVL.

This chain links TRBV5-8 with TRBJ1-2; D ambiguous. Per the germline V gene, CDR1 is SGHTS and CDR2 is YDEGEE. The CDR3 loop spans 12 amino acids. The ends were cut back, 6 bases at V and 4 bases at J, with 10 bases in the middle. The CDR3 sequence is CASTAWGYGYTF. CDR3 DNA sequence: TGTGCCAGCACCGCATGGGGCTATGGCTACACCTTC.

This clone has just a few counts. The CDR3 region is CASTRAGAYGYTF. CDR3 DNA: TGTGCCAGTACCCGCGCGGGGGCCTATGGCTACACCTTC. This chain uses TRBV19 with TRBJ1-2; possibly TRBD1 for D (6 bases). Germline V gene sequence: CDR1 LNHDA, CDR2 SQIVND (reference sequence). V lost 7 bases and J 4 bases, leaving 13 bases between the germline ends. This CDR3 comprises 13 residues.

The V and J genes are TRBV5-1 and TRBJ2-1; D is uncertain. V lost 0 bases and J lost 0, with 13 bases in between. Germline V CDR1 and CDR2: SGHRS, YFSETQ. The CDR3 has 17 residues. The CDR3 sequence is CASSLALRTRSYNEQFF. The DNA of the CDR3 is TGCGCCAGCAGCTTGGCCTTGAGGACCCGCTCCTACAATGAGCAGTTCTTC.

The J gene is TRBJ2-6, the V gene TRBV5-1, with D perhaps matching TRBD2 (6 bases). Germline assignment: CDR1 SGHRS and CDR2 YFSETQ. This CDR3 is built from 13 residues. Trimming removed 3 bases from V and 10 bases from J, with 11 bases in between. The CDR3 bases are TGCGCCAGCAGCTGGAGGGACCGAAACGTCCTGACTTTC. Residues: CASSWRDRNVLTF.

The rearrangement joins TRBV7-2 to TRBJ1-5; D is unclear. V lost 2 bases and J lost 3, with 5 bases in between. The V gene's germline CDR1 is SGHTA and CDR2 FQGNSA. This CDR3 is built from 13 residues. In nucleotides, the CDR3 is TGTGCCAGCAGCTTATGGTTCAATCAGCCCCAGCATTTT. Translating gives CASSLWFNQPQHF.

The chain is built from TRBV5-1 and TRBJ1-4; D gene unclear. Germline loops: CDR1 SGHRS, CDR2 YFSETQ. Trimming removed 4 bases at V and 0 bases at J, with 13 bases between. This CDR3 is 16 amino acids long. The CDR3 DNA reads TGCGCCAGCAGCCTGTTGACGGCTGCAACTAATGAAAAACTGTTTTTT. It specifies CASSLLTAATNEKLFF. Based on the CDR3 plus reference TRBV5-1 and TRBJ1-4, the full variable domain is KAGVTQTPRYLIKTRGQQVTLSCSPISGHRSVSWYQQTPGQGLQFLFEYFSETQRNKGNFPGRFSGRQFSNSRSEMNVSTLELGDSALYLCASSLLTAATNEKLFFGSGTQLSVL.

The chain couples TRBV7-9 to TRBJ2-3; 10 bases are a match to TRBD2. In germline, CDR1 is SEHNR, CDR2 FQNEAQ (reference sequence). V lost 3 bases and J lost 4; bases outside the gene matches: 4. This CDR3 contains 15 residues. The CDR3 bases are TGTGCCAGCAGCTTGACTAGCGGGCCATCAGATACGCAGTATTTT. Translating it yields CASSLTSGPSDTQYF.

In DNA, the CDR3 is TGCAGCGCCGCAGACCGAGCGCTTGGAACCCAGTACTTC. Its translation is CSAADRALGTQYF. This rearrangement joins TRBV29-1 to TRBJ2-5; no clear D. Trimming shortened V by 7 bases and J by 8 bases, and 20 bases separated the two germline ends. The CDR3 runs to 13 residues. From germline, CDR1 is SQVTM and CDR2 ANQGSEA.

This clone was seen only once. The chain combines TRBV5-1 with TRBJ2-2; D unclear. The CDR3 has 14 residues. V lost 4 bases and J 6 bases, leaving 13 bases between the germline ends. Per the germline V gene, CDR1 is SGHRS and CDR2 is YFSETQ. The CDR3 is CASSARSVAGELFF. The CDR3 coding sequence is TGCGCCAGCAGCGCTCGGTCCGTAGCCGGGGAGCTGTTTTTT. The full variable domain, with the rest looked up from reference TRBV5-1 and TRBJ2-2, is KAGVTQTPRYLIKTRGQQVTLSCSPISGHRSVSWYQQTPGQGLQFLFEYFSETQRNKGNFPGRFSGRQFSNSRSEMNVSTLELGDSALYLCASSARSVAGELFFGEGSRLTVL.

This clone was detected once. This rearrangement joins TRBV27 to TRBJ2-2; possible D gene TRBD2, 6 bases. Germline CDR1 is MNHEY and CDR2 is SMNVEV (reference sequence). Trimming removed 7 bases from V and 4 bases from J, with 10 bases in between. The CDR3 is 13 residues long. The CDR3 DNA follows: TGTGCCAGCAAGACTAGGGTCACCGGGGAGCTGTTTTTT. It translates to CASKTRVTGELFF.

The rearrangement uses TRBV5-4 and TRBJ2-1, with TRBD2 matching over 12 bases. The CDR3 contains 17 residues. V lost 0 bases and J lost 10; bases outside the gene matches: 11. Germline lookup yields CDR1 SGHNT and CDR2 YYREEE (reference sequence). CDR3 coding DNA: TGTGCCAGCAGCTTGGTCACCCTAGCGGGAGGGTCGAGGGAGCAGTTCTTC. Translation: CASSLVTLAGGSREQFF.

V usage is TRBV30 and J usage is TRBJ2-3; unclear D gene. The germline V and J ends were trimmed by 0 bases and 0 bases, with 1 base remaining between them. This CDR3 is 12 amino acids long. The germline V gene encodes CDR1 GTSNPN and CDR2 SVGIG (reference sequence). The CDR3 sequence is CAWSVSTDTQYF. CDR3 in DNA: TGTGCCTGGAGTGTCAGCACAGATACGCAGTATTTT. The variable domain in full, with the rest retrieved from reference TRBV30 and TRBJ2-3, is SQTIHQWPATLVQPVGSPLSLECTVEGTSNPNLYWYRQAAGRGLQLLFYSVGIGQISSEVPQNLSASRPQDRQFILSSKKLLLSDSGFYLCAWSVSTDTQYFGPGTRLTVL.

The chain employs TRBV23-1 and TRBJ2-5, with TRBD2 as a possible D gene (6 bases). TRBV23-1 is an ORF, and what it does is uncertain. This CDR3 region has 16 residues. Trimming removed 4 bases at V and 3 bases at J, with 18 bases between. This CDR3 is CASSPSDGEVKETQYF. As DNA, the CDR3 is TGCGCCAGCAGTCCCTCCGATGGGGAGGTAAAAGAGACCCAGTACTTC.

The rearrangement joins TRBV18 to TRBJ2-7; 8 nucleotides match TRBD1. Trimming cost V 0 bases and J 10 bases; bases outside gene matches: 8. This CDR3 region has 14 residues. From germline, CDR1 is KGHSH and CDR2 LQKENI. The CDR3 DNA sequence: TGTGCCAGCTCACCACCCGCGACAGGGGCCGATCAGTACTTC. This codes for CASSPPATGADQYF.

J is TRBJ2-5 and V is TRBV6-5; no definite D call. Trimming removed 2 bases at V and 5 bases at J, with 15 bases between. Looked up from germline, CDR1 is MNHEY and CDR2 is SVGAGI. The CDR3 consists of 15 residues. Here the CDR3 reads CASSYKALFRETQYF. The CDR3 DNA is TGTGCCAGCAGTTACAAGGCCCTCTTTAGGGAGACCCAGTACTTC.

The V gene is TRBV10-3, the J gene TRBJ1-2; D may be TRBD1 (6 bases). Looked up from germline, CDR1 is ENHRY and CDR2 is SYGVKD. The ends were cut back, 7 bases at V and 2 bases at J, with 17 bases in the middle. The CDR3 consists of 15 residues. This chain's CDR3 is CAITGDLTGNYGYTF. The CDR3 nucleotides read TGTGCCATCACCGGAGATCTTACAGGGAACTATGGCTACACCTTC.

The chain recombines TRBV11-2 with TRBJ1-1; TRBD1 matches 7 bases. There are 17 residues in the CDR3. V lost 4 bases, J lost 0 bases, and 11 bases stayed unmatched. The germline V gene has CDR1 SGHAT and CDR2 FQNNGV. CDR3 bases: TGTGCCAGCAGCTCGCCGACAGGGAAGCGGGTGAACACTGAAGCTTTCTTT. Its protein is CASSSPTGKRVNTEAFF.

This sequence joins TRBV4-3 and TRBJ2-3, with 9 positions matching TRBD2. The length of the CDR3 is 16 residues. The V gene's germline CDR1 is LGHNA and CDR2 YSLEER. The junction had 7 bases not matched to a gene; V was cut back by 0 bases and J by 6 bases. CDR3 loop: CASSQDLAGGGDTQYF. The CDR3, as DNA: TGCGCCAGCAGCCAAGATCTTGCGGGAGGGGGCGATACGCAGTATTTT.

The table lists this clone with a few counts. A read error may account for a junction end that differs from germline. The chain has TRBV29-1 and TRBJ2-7, with D unresolved. The CDR3 extends over 12 amino acids. Per the germline V gene, CDR1 is SQVTM and CDR2 is ANQGSEA. The CDR3 sequence is CSVEDRIHEQYF. Here the CDR3 DNA reads TGCAGCGTGGAAGATAGGATCCACGAGCAGTACTTC.

There are a few counts of this clone. V is TRBV5-6 and J is TRBJ2-7, with D perhaps assigned TRBD1 or TRBD2 (5 bases each). CDR1 and CDR2 (germline): SGHDT, YYEEEE. Deletions cut 2 bases from V and 2 bases from J, with 17 bases between. This CDR3 region has 16 residues. The CDR3 region has the DNA TGTGCCAGCAGCTTTGCCCTGGGGGTTAGGGCCTACGAGCAGTACTTC. It codes for CASSFALGVRAYEQYF.

The genes are TRBV2 and TRBJ2-3; D gene unclear. Trimming took off 8 bases at V and 2 bases at J, with 5 bases between the two ends. Germline V lookup: CDR1 SNHLY, CDR2 FYNNEI. The CDR3 has 11 amino acids. In nucleotides, the CDR3 is TGTGCCAGCGACAACACAGATACGCAGTATTTT. Translation gives CASDNTDTQYF.